These 13 T cell receptor beta chains were sequenced from one sample in a study of tumor-infiltrating lymphocytes in primary liver carcinoma. It was from roughly 20-30 mg of unsorted bulk tissue that RNA and DNA were co-extracted. A constant-region primer primed TCR beta cDNA synthesis from 450 to 550 ng of total RNA. Modified slightly, ARM-PCR produced TCR beta libraries over three nested multiplex PCR rounds. Primers for the first two PCR rounds were TRBV1-TRBV30 forward primers and a C-beta reverse primer (about 9 cycles per round). TCRdb reanalysed the multiplex PCR reads using MiXCR and keeps one entry per CDR3 protein. The sample includes approximately 88,000 distinct CDR3 sequences, less than 75% of them seen just once. Sequenced input: tumor-adjacent normal liver tissue. Receptors were obtained from a man aged 35 to 55 with primary liver carcinoma and hepatitis B virus infection.

This clonotype was picked up a small number of times. In this CDR3 the conserved last residue, phenylalanine or tryptophan, is missing, so a read error is likely. The chain is built from TRBV6-6 and TRBJ2-7; tentatively, D is TRBD1 or TRBD2 (5 bases each). V was cut by 1 base and J by 3 bases, with 31 bases left in between. The CDR3 has 21 residues. CDR1 is MNHNY and CDR2 is SVGAGI in the germline V gene (reference sequence). The CDR3 sequence is CASSYLGPSPHRDEDVYEQYL. DNA for the CDR3: TGTGCCAGCAGTTACTTGGGGCCCTCACCCCACCGGGACGAGGACGTCTACGAGCAGTACCTC.

Comment on this clonotype: A junction end diverges from the germline sequence, so it may reflect a read error. In DNA form, the CDR3 reads TGTGCCATCAGTCAAGGGGGGGGAAGGGGCACTGAAGCTTTCTTC. This sequence encodes CAISQGGGRGTEAFF. The genes are TRBV7-8 and TRBJ1-1; D perhaps matches TRBD1 (6 bases). The CDR3 consists of 15 residues. CDR1 and CDR2 (germline): SGHVS, FQNEAQ.

This clonotype appeared many times. The V call is TRBV7-8, the J call TRBJ1-2, with TRBD1 matching 11 bases. V was clipped by 5 bases and J by 7 bases; unmatched bases: 6. Germline CDR1 reads SGHVS; CDR2 reads FQNEAQ. This CDR3 is 14 amino acids long. In DNA, the CDR3 is TGTGCCAGCAGCCCCCGGACAGGGGGCGGTGGCTACACCTTC. Encoded protein: CASSPRTGGGGYTF.

This clonotype was counted many times. The CDR3 here is CASTWGIYQPQHF. The CDR3 DNA is TGTGCCAGCACCTGGGGGATTTATCAGCCCCAGCATTTT. The chain carries TRBV6-2 or TRBV6-3 and TRBJ1-5; D might be TRBD1 (5 bases). This CDR3 comprises 13 residues. The germline V and J ends were trimmed by 7 bases and 5 bases, with 12 bases remaining between them. Germline lookup yields CDR1 MNHEY and CDR2 SVGEGT.

This clonotype was observed at least ten times. The chain couples TRBV12-3 or TRBV12-4 to TRBJ2-5; D uncertain. Trimming stripped 5 bases from V and 2 bases from J, with 3 bases between. The CDR3 is made up of 11 amino acids. CDR3 sequence: CASSRQETQYF. The DNA for the CDR3 is TGTGCCAGCAGTAGGCAAGAGACCCAGTACTTC.

This clonotype has a handful of counts. This chain joins TRBV20-1 and TRBJ2-1, with unresolved D. V lost 1 base to trimming and J lost 12 bases, with 16 bases between them. Per germline, CDR1 DFQATT and CDR2 SNEGSKA (reference sequence). The CDR3 length is 13 residues. As DNA, the CDR3 is TGCAGTGCTAGAGGGTCCTCGGCATCGTGGCAGTTCTTC. Protein sequence: CSARGSSASWQFF.

Points on this clonotype: Given the absence of the conserved phenylalanine or tryptophan at the CDR3 end, a read error is likely. The J gene is TRBJ2-2, the V gene TRBV12-3 or TRBV12-4; 9 nucleotides align to TRBD2. This CDR3 has 18 amino acids. The CDR3 coding sequence is TGTGCCAACAGTTTAAATCGTCCTTTGGGACTAGCCACCGGGGAGCTGTTTATT. Amino acid sequence: CANSLNRPLGLATGELFI.

In regard to this clonotype: The germline gene is not matched at one end of the junction; a read error may be the cause. The chain links TRBV6-5 to TRBJ1-2; 8 bases are a match to TRBD1. This CDR3 comprises 16 residues. CDR1 is MNHEY and CDR2 is SVGAGI in the germline V gene. In nucleotides, the CDR3 is TGTGCCAGCAGCCCGATCGGGACAGGAGTGAACTATGTCTACACCTTC. Encoded protein: CASSPIGTGVNYVYTF.

Remarks on this clonotype: One end of the junction is discordant with germline, which a read error may explain. The chain has TRBV11-2 and TRBJ2-7, with 7 nucleotides matching TRBD2. This CDR3 is built from 14 residues. CDR1 is SGHAT, CDR2 FQNNGV, per germline. This chain's CDR3 is CAGTLEYGDYEQCF. CDR3 in DNA: TGTGCCGGCACCCTAGAGTACGGGGACTACGAGCAGTGTTTC.

Points on this clonotype: A read error may account for a junction end that differs from germline. This rearrangement joins TRBV6-5 to TRBJ2-2; 8 bases align to TRBD2. Germline values: CDR1 MNHEY, CDR2 SVGAGI. This CDR3 comprises 14 residues. This chain's CDR3 is CASQRERDTWELFF. The CDR3 DNA is TGTGCCAGTCAGCGGGAGCGGGACACCTGGGAGCTGTTTTTT.

At least ten counts were recorded for this clonotype. This rearrangement joins TRBV5-1 to TRBJ2-1; D perhaps matches TRBD1 (6 bases). Trimming cost V 0 bases and J 3 bases, with 10 bases left between them. The V gene's germline CDR1 is SGHRS and CDR2 YFSETQ. This CDR3 region has 15 residues. The CDR3 nucleotides are TGCGCCAGCAGCTTGGCTCCAGGGGTCTACAATGAGCAGTTCTTC. It encodes CASSLAPGVYNEQFF.

The chain is built from TRBV4-1 and TRBJ2-3, with 11 nucleotides matching TRBD2. After removal of 4 bases from V and 5 bases from J, the junction contained 8 bases not matched to a gene. The CDR3 consists of 16 residues. Germline V gene data show CDR1 as MGHRA and CDR2 as YSYEKL. CDR3 nucleotides: TGCGCCAGCAGCCCAACACGACTAGCGGGGCAAGATACGCAGTATTTT. As protein: CASSPTRLAGQDTQYF.

The chain is built from TRBV10-1 and TRBJ2-1; D unresolved. Trimming removed 6 bases at V and 4 bases at J, with 10 bases between. Germline CDR1 reads WNHNN; CDR2 reads SYGVQD (reference sequence). CDR3 length: 13 amino acids. CDR3 loop: CASRAGGYNEQFF. CDR3 DNA sequence: TGCGCCAGCAGAGCCGGCGGTTACAATGAGCAGTTCTTC.